This TCR beta chain was sequenced for a study of T cell clones after liver transplantation. Whole-study context: Graft-donor-reactive sequences were compared with third-party-reactive TCRbeta sequences from pre-transplant mixed lymphocyte reactions. Findings and caveats of the study: Graft donor-reactive T cells possibly entered the graft instead of undergoing deletion.

The CDR3 is 13 residues long. J lost 5 bases, V lost 3 bases, and 3 bases had no gene match. Per germline, CDR1 MGHRA and CDR2 YSYEKL. Concerning this clone itself: The antigen is not known.

Profiling relied on immunoSEQ multiplex PCR, and the TCRdb table lists in-frame clones only, not all of them. The sample gives approximately 25,000 clones, almost 70% of which show up once; around 2.9% is in the top ten. This TCR came from a human donor who received a liver transplant. This chain links TRBV4-1 with TRBJ2-5; 7 bases match TRBD2. This specimen was CD4+ T cells from blood, taken before liver transplant. CDR3 bases: TGCGCCAGCAGCCAGGGGGGGTGGGAGACCCAGTACTTC. Amino acid sequence: CASSQGGWETQYF.